This TCR beta chain was identified during a study of Graves' ophthalmopathy and Graves' hyperthyroidism. General study findings and limits: Ophthalmopathy progression was predicted with approximately 64% sensitivity and about 72% specificity.

V gave up 1 base and J gave up 5 bases, with 11 bases separating them. Germline V gives CDR1 SGHDN, CDR2 FVKESK. CDR3 length equals 15 residues. In regard to this clonotype: Its antigen remains unknown.

Amplified TCR beta CDR3 regions were obtained using RNA transcripts as template. An initial RT-PCR round employing HTBI primers preceded a second-round multiplex PCR. MiXCR, applied by TCRdb to the multiplex PCR reads, yields one record per CDR3 protein. The data show 600,000 to 950,000 distinct CDR3 sequences, about 44% seen once. This TCR came from an adult man with Graves' ophthalmopathy. Material: peripheral blood. This chain connects TRBV14 to TRBJ1-4; D ambiguous. CDR3 nucleotides: TGTGCCAGCAGCCAAGGAAGAAGCTTCAATGAAAAACTGTTTTTT. Translated, it gives CASSQGRSFNEKLFF.